These 20 T cell receptor beta chains originate from one sample sequenced in a study of T cells after yellow fever vaccination. TCRdb fed the 5' RACE reads into MiXCR, producing one record per CDR3 protein. Counted here are hundreds of thousands of distinct CDR3 sequences, roughly 13% occurring once; the ten biggest clones make up over 12%. The sequenced sample was PBMCs, obtained on the day of the yellow fever booster vaccination. The receptors come from a man in his thirties or forties who received the YFV17D yellow fever vaccine.

This clonotype appeared many times. The V call is TRBV7-2, the J call TRBJ2-3, with D possibly matching TRBD2 (6 bases). Per germline, CDR1 SGHTA and CDR2 FQGNSA. The CDR3 length is 17 residues. V was shortened by 5 bases and J by 2 bases, with 20 bases between the two germline ends. CDR3 loop: CASSPPGAGSLTDTQYF. CDR3 coding DNA: TGTGCCAGCAGCCCTCCCGGGGCCGGGAGTCTCACAGATACGCAGTATTTT.

This chain uses TRBV14 with TRBJ2-7; tentative D call: TRBD1 (6 bases). Trimming shortened V by 3 bases and J by 6 bases, and 12 bases separated the two germline ends. Germline CDR1 is SGHDN and CDR2 is FVKESK. The CDR3 has 13 residues. CDR3: CASSQGQIPEQYF. The CDR3, as DNA: TGTGCCAGCAGCCAGGGACAAATTCCCGAGCAGTACTTC.

The V call is TRBV20-1, the J call TRBJ2-5; perhaps D is TRBD1 or TRBD2 (5 bases each). Trimming cost V 5 bases and J 1 base, with 14 bases left between them. Germline assignment: CDR1 DFQATT and CDR2 SNEGSKA (reference sequence). This CDR3 comprises 14 residues. CDR3 DNA: TGCAGTGCTTGGACATCCGGGGTCCAAGAGACCCAGTACTTC. As protein: CSAWTSGVQETQYF.

The genes are TRBV20-1 and TRBJ2-7; 8 positions agree with TRBD2. CDR3 length: 16 amino acids. Germline V gives CDR1 DFQATT, CDR2 SNEGSKA (reference sequence). V lost 6 bases to trimming and J lost 5 bases; unmatched junction nucleotides: 18. DNA of the CDR3: TGCAGTGCCATCCGACGAAGGAGCGGGAGTGGCAACGAGCAGTACTTC. Its protein is CSAIRRRSGSGNEQYF.

In this sample, this clonotype turned up a few times. V gene TRBV7-9 combines with J gene TRBJ2-7, with D perhaps matching TRBD1 or TRBD2 (7 bases each). Between the trimmed V and J ends, which lost 4 bases and 6 bases, there was a span of 22 bases. This CDR3 is 16 amino acids long. The germline gives CDR1 SEHNR, CDR2 FQNEAQ (reference sequence). This CDR3 reads CASSSEGGGRTGEQYF. The CDR3 DNA reads TGTGCCAGCAGCTCCGAAGGGGGCGGGAGAACTGGCGAGCAGTACTTC.

This clonotype occurred a few times. The V call is TRBV7-9, the J call TRBJ2-3; 10 bases are a match to TRBD2. V was clipped by 4 bases and J by 2 bases; unmatched bases: 3. This CDR3 is 15 amino acids long. CDR1 SEHNR and CDR2 FQNEAQ come from the germline V gene (reference sequence). The CDR3 DNA reads as TGTGCCAGCAGCTCGGGACTAGCGCACACAGATACGCAGTATTTT. Protein sequence: CASSSGLAHTDTQYF.

V gene TRBV6-4 combines with J gene TRBJ2-1; TRBD2 matches at 8 bases. The germline gives CDR1 MRHNA, CDR2 SNTAGT. CDR3 length: 16 residues. J lost 6 bases, V lost 5 bases, and 12 bases had no gene match. CDR3 bases: TGTGCCAGCAGTCCTCTAGGGACTAGGTTCCTCAATGAGCAGTTCTTC. Protein product: CASSPLGTRFLNEQFF.

This chain links TRBV20-1 with TRBJ2-5; D not certain. Trimming stripped 3 bases from V and 1 base from J, with 15 bases between. This CDR3 region has 15 residues. Germline V gives CDR1 DFQATT, CDR2 SNEGSKA (reference sequence). DNA for the CDR3: TGCAGTGCTAGTCGGCAGAGTGGCCTCCAAGAGACCCAGTACTTC. This sequence encodes CSASRQSGLQETQYF.

The chain is built from TRBV28 and TRBJ2-3; D is tentatively TRBD1 or TRBD2 (5 bases each). Deletions cut 5 bases from V and 5 bases from J, with 17 bases between. The CDR3 runs 15 residues. Germline CDR1 MDHEN, CDR2 SYDVKM. The CDR3 region has the DNA TGTGCCAGCAGTCCCGCGGCTAGAGGGGAAGATACGCAGTATTTT. Its protein product is CASSPAARGEDTQYF. Filled out from reference TRBV28 and TRBJ2-3, the complete variable domain reads DVKVTQSSRYLVKRTGEKVFLECVQDMDHENMFWYRQDPGLGLRLIYFSYDVKMKEKGDIPEGYSVSREKKERFSLILESASTNQTSMYLCASSPAARGEDTQYFGPGTRLTVL.

The V gene is TRBV5-1, the J gene TRBJ2-5, with 7 bases identical to TRBD1. The ends lost 4 bases at V and 5 bases at J; junction bases unmatched: 14. In germline, CDR1 is SGHRS, CDR2 YFSETQ. CDR3 length: 16 residues. In nucleotides, the CDR3 is TGCGCCAGCAGCCCAGGGGGAAGGATAGAAGGGGAGACCCAGTACTTC. Translating gives CASSPGGRIEGETQYF.

Only a few counts were recorded for this clonotype. This chain joins TRBV6-5 and TRBJ2-6; 7 bases are shared with TRBD1. Germline V gives CDR1 MNHEY, CDR2 SVGAGI. V trimming: 0 bases; J trimming: 0 bases; junction bases outside the gene matches: 8. This CDR3 has 19 amino acids. The CDR3 DNA follows: TGTGCCAGCAGTTACTCCTACGGGGACAGAGGCTCTGGGGCCAACGTCCTGACTTTC. Amino acid sequence: CASSYSYGDRGSGANVLTF.

This chain connects TRBV6-5 to TRBJ2-1, with TRBD1 matching 7 bases. CDR3 length: 16 amino acids. Per the germline V gene, CDR1 is MNHEY and CDR2 is SVGAGI. Trimming took 0 bases from V and 7 from J; bases not matched to a gene: 9. CDR3 region: CASSYSYRGRGNEQFF. DNA for the CDR3: TGTGCCAGCAGTTACTCGTATAGGGGGCGAGGTAATGAGCAGTTCTTC.

The chain joins TRBV5-4 to TRBJ2-2, with D possibly being TRBD2 (6 bases). The germline gives CDR1 SGHNT, CDR2 YYREEE (reference sequence). The CDR3 length is 15 residues. Trimming removed 2 bases at V and 2 bases at J, with 10 bases between. The CDR3 loop is CASSFPGLNTGELFF. CDR3 DNA sequence: TGTGCCAGCAGCTTTCCGGGACTTAACACCGGGGAGCTGTTTTTT.

Only a few counts were recorded for this clonotype. The chain carries TRBV24-1 and TRBJ2-1; D remains unclear. The germline CDR1 and CDR2 sequences are KGHDR and SFDVKD. Trimming removed 3 bases from V and 0 bases from J, with 11 bases in between. CDR3 size: 16 residues. DNA of the CDR3: TGTGCCACCAGTGATCTTCGTCCGGGCTCCTACAATGAGCAGTTCTTC. Translation: CATSDLRPGSYNEQFF.

In its sample, this clonotype was seen a few times. The V gene is TRBV5-1, the J gene TRBJ2-3; D gene ambiguous. The CDR3 contains 13 residues. Germline V lookup: CDR1 SGHRS, CDR2 YFSETQ. The germline V and J ends were trimmed by 4 bases and 2 bases, with 8 bases remaining between them. CDR3 sequence reads: CASSPESTDTQYF. In DNA, the CDR3 is TGCGCCAGCAGCCCCGAATCCACAGATACGCAGTATTTT. The full variable domain, with the rest looked up from reference TRBV5-1 and TRBJ2-3, is KAGVTQTPRYLIKTRGQQVTLSCSPISGHRSVSWYQQTPGQGLQFLFEYFSETQRNKGNFPGRFSGRQFSNSRSEMNVSTLELGDSALYLCASSPESTDTQYFGPGTRLTVL.

Only a few counts were recorded for this clonotype. V usage is TRBV5-1 and J usage is TRBJ2-1, with 8 bases fitting TRBD2. The CDR3 consists of 15 residues. Per germline, CDR1 SGHRS and CDR2 YFSETQ. V shed 5 bases and J 4 bases; nucleotides not matched to a gene: 8. The DNA for the CDR3 is TGCGCCAGCAGGGTAAGCGGGAGCCAGTACAATGAGCAGTTCTTC. This gives the protein CASRVSGSQYNEQFF.

This clonotype was seen more than once but under ten times. V usage is TRBV10-2 and J usage is TRBJ1-5; D may be TRBD1 (5 bases). The V end was cut by 2 bases, the J end by 3 bases, with 8 bases between. This CDR3 spans 14 amino acids. Germline V gives CDR1 WSHSY, CDR2 SAAADI. The CDR3 DNA reads TGCGCCAGCAGTGAGCGACAGCTCAATCAGCCCCAGCATTTT. Residues: CASSERQLNQPQHF.

This chain joins TRBV29-1 and TRBJ2-5, with 8 bases that match TRBD1. The V segment lost 7 bases and the J segment 4 bases; nucleotides outside the gene matches: 8. The CDR3 has 13 residues. From germline, CDR1 is SQVTM and CDR2 ANQGSEA. CDR3 in amino acids: CSAKTGGIETQYF. CDR3 DNA sequence: TGCAGCGCCAAAACAGGGGGTATAGAGACCCAGTACTTC.

This clonotype occurred a few times. V usage is TRBV11-2 and J usage is TRBJ2-7; TRBD2 matches 7 bases. Per germline, CDR1 SGHAT and CDR2 FQNNGV. This CDR3 has 15 residues. V gave up 0 bases and J gave up 0 bases; unmatched junction bases: 2. CDR3 amino acids: CASSLDGRYSYEQYF. The CDR3, as DNA: TGTGCCAGCAGCTTAGACGGGAGGTACTCCTACGAGCAGTACTTC.

This clonotype was counted between two and nine times. The chain is built from TRBV15 and TRBJ2-7, with D possibly being TRBD1 (8 bases). The V gene lost 4 bases and the J gene lost 2 bases, with 15 bases spanning the gap. The CDR3 runs 15 residues. In germline, CDR1 is LNHNV, CDR2 YYDKDF (reference sequence). CDR3 sequence: CATSINRGGAYEQYF. The CDR3, as DNA: TGTGCCACCAGCATAAACAGGGGGGGAGCCTACGAGCAGTACTTC.